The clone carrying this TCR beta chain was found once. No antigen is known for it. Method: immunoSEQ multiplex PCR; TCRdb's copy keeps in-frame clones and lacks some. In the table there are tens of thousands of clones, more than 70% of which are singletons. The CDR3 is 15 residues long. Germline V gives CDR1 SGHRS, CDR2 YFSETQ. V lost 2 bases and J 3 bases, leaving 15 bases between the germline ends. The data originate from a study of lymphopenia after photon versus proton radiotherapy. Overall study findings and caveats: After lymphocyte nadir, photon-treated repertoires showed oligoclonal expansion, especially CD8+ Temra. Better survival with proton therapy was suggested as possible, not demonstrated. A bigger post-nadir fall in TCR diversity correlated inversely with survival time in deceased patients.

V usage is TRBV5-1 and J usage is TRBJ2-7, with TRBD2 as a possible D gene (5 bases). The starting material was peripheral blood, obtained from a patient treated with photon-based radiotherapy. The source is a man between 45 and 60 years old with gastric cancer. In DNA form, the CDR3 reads TGCGCCAGCAGCTTTGACGGGCGTGAGGGCTACGAGCAGTACTTC. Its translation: CASSFDGREGYEQYF.